Listed here are 15 T cell receptor beta chains from one sample, sequenced in a study of ipilimumab plus nivolumab after autologous stem cell transplantation. TCRdb's copy holds only in-frame clones and misses some; the assay was immunoSEQ multiplex PCR. The profile covers about 17,000 clones, with 65% to 85% appearing a single time and about a third taken by the ten largest. The sample consisted of PBMCs, taken in a trial of ipilimumab plus nivolumab as post-transplant consolidation. The receptors shown here come from a male donor with diffuse large B-cell lymphoma.

This chain links TRBV2 with TRBJ1-2, with D possibly matching TRBD1 (5 bases). The CDR3 loop spans 15 amino acids. Germline V lookup: CDR1 SNHLY, CDR2 FYNNEI. Trimming cost V 2 bases and J 1 base, with 11 bases left between them. CDR3 sequence (DNA): TGTGCCAGCAGTGAACCGGGGGGGTATAACTATGGCTACACCTTC. This encodes CASSEPGGYNYGYTF. Based on the CDR3 plus reference TRBV2 and TRBJ1-2, the full variable domain is EPEVTQTPSHQVTQMGQEVILRCVPISNHLYFYWYRQILGQKVEFLVSFYNNEISEKSEIFDDQFSVERPDGSNFTLKIRSTKLEDSAMYFCASSEPGGYNYGYTFGSGTRLTVV.

J is TRBJ2-2 and V is TRBV5-1; D could derive from TRBD1 or TRBD2 (5 bases each). The CDR3 spans 16 residues. CDR1 and CDR2 from the germline V gene are SGHRS and YFSETQ. V was pared by 7 bases and J by 0 bases, with 16 bases between. CDR3 coding DNA: TGCGCCAGCTCCGTGGGACGGACCGCGAACACCGGGGAGCTGTTTTTT. Protein: CASSVGRTANTGELFF.

The V and J genes are TRBV7-9 and TRBJ2-5; a weak D match, TRBD1 (5 bases). The length of the CDR3 is 15 residues. V was pared by 5 bases and J by 4 bases, with 17 bases between. Germline CDR1 is SEHNR and CDR2 is FQNEAQ (reference sequence). DNA for the CDR3: TGTGCCAGCAGCCCGCCGATTCGCCAGGGAGAGACCCAGTACTTC. Amino acid sequence: CASSPPIRQGETQYF. Full variable domain (rest looked up from reference TRBV7-9 and TRBJ2-5): DTGVSQNPRHKITKRGQNVTFRCDPISEHNRLYWYRQTLGQGPEFLTYFQNEAQLEKSRLLSDRFSAERPKGSFSTLEIQRTEQGDSAMYLCASSPPIRQGETQYFGPGTRLLVL.

Comments on this clone: Other DNA sequences from this sample encode an identical CDR3 as well. The chain employs TRBV29-1 and TRBJ2-1, with 8 bases aligning to TRBD1. J lost 0 bases, V lost 5 bases, and 3 bases had no gene match. The CDR3 is 14 amino acids. In germline, CDR1 is SQVTM, CDR2 ANQGSEA. CDR3: CSVRQGSSYNEQFF. CDR3 coding DNA: TGCAGCGTTAGACAGGGGAGCTCCTACAATGAGCAGTTCTTC.

The genes are TRBV5-4 and TRBJ1-1; D is undetermined. Germline V gene lookup returns CDR1 SGHNT and CDR2 YYREEE (reference sequence). CDR3 length equals 17 residues. Trimming stripped 5 bases from V and 5 bases from J, with 25 bases between. CDR3 nucleotide sequence: TGTGCCAGCAGTGATACACGGGAAGCACGTTTAGTAACTGAAGCTTTCTTT. Its protein product is CASSDTREARLVTEAFF.

The chain uses TRBV29-1 and TRBJ2-7; 8 positions match TRBD2. The germline V gene has CDR1 SQVTM and CDR2 ANQGSEA. The CDR3 contains 13 residues. Trimming at V came to 2 bases and at J to 5 bases, leaving 5 bases not matched to a gene. The CDR3 DNA sequence: TGCAGCGTTGAATGGGCGGGAGGCCACGAGCAGTACTTC. Translating it yields CSVEWAGGHEQYF.

The gene calls are TRBV5-4 and TRBJ1-2; D gene ambiguous. Germline CDR1 is SGHNT and CDR2 is YYREEE (reference sequence). This CDR3 region has 14 residues. V was clipped by 0 bases and J by 4 bases, with 10 bases between them. As DNA, the CDR3 is TGTGCCAGCAGCTTGGTTGCAGGAAGCTATGGCTACACCTTC. Translation: CASSLVAGSYGYTF.

The chain combines TRBV2 with TRBJ1-4; TRBD1 matches 12 bases. CDR1 and CDR2 (germline): SNHLY, FYNNEI. Trimming cost V 6 bases and J 7 bases; bases outside gene matches: 6. The CDR3 sequence is 15 residues long. CDR3: CASSGTGGEGEKLFF. CDR3 in DNA: TGTGCCAGCAGCGGGACAGGGGGCGAAGGTGAAAAACTGTTTTTT.

V gene TRBV30 combines with J gene TRBJ1-1, with 7 bases identical to TRBD1. J gave up 11 bases and V 4 bases, and 10 bases lay outside the gene matches. CDR1 is GTSNPN and CDR2 is SVGIG in the germline V gene (reference sequence). This CDR3 is 12 amino acids long. CDR3 in amino acids: CAWNPGTEVAFF. In nucleotides, the CDR3 is TGTGCCTGGAATCCTGGGACAGAGGTGGCTTTCTTT.

The chain employs TRBV2 and TRBJ2-2; TRBD1 might be the D (5 bases). The CDR3 extends over 12 amino acids. V shed 9 bases and J shed 5 bases, with 10 bases lying between them. Germline CDR1 reads SNHLY; CDR2 reads FYNNEI. CDR3 nucleotide sequence: TGTGCCAGTCAGCAGGGAACCGGGGAGCTGTTTTTT. It codes for CASQQGTGELFF.

This clone has just one count. The J gene is TRBJ2-4, the V gene TRBV5-4; D gene uncertain. This CDR3 comprises 14 residues. V was pared by 2 bases and J by 2 bases, with 8 bases between. Germline CDR1 reads SGHNT; CDR2 reads YYREEE (reference sequence). CDR3 bases: TGTGCCAGCAGCTTCTACGGTTCCAAAAACATTCAGTACTTC. This sequence encodes CASSFYGSKNIQYF.

V and J are TRBV7-3 and TRBJ1-2; D is possibly TRBD1 (5 bases). Trimming took 5 bases from V and 8 from J, leaving 21 bases between them. CDR3 size: 15 residues. Germline assignment: CDR1 SGHTA and CDR2 FQGTGA. CDR3 coding DNA: TGTGCCAGCAGCCCACAGAGGGGTCGTCCTGTGGGCTACACCTTC. Translated, it gives CASSPQRGRPVGYTF.

This clone was seen a few times. This chain uses TRBV5-6 with TRBJ1-1, with unresolved D. Germline V gives CDR1 SGHDT, CDR2 YYEEEE. V shed 1 base and J shed 2 bases, with 6 bases lying between them. This CDR3 has 13 residues. CDR3 protein: CASSLTANTEAFF. As DNA, the CDR3 is TGTGCCAGCAGCTTGACGGCAAACACTGAAGCTTTCTTT. The variable domain in full, with the rest retrieved from reference TRBV5-6 and TRBJ1-1, is DAGVTQSPTHLIKTRGQQVTLRCSPKSGHDTVSWYQQALGQGPQFIFQYYEEEERQRGNFPDRFSGHQFPNYSSELNVNALLLGDSALYLCASSLTANTEAFFGQGTRLTVV.

In its sample, this clone is medium-sized. The rearrangement joins TRBV19 to TRBJ1-2, with no clear D. This CDR3 comprises 14 residues. V lost 3 bases to trimming and J lost 3 bases, with 11 bases between them. The germline V gene has CDR1 LNHDA and CDR2 SQIVND (reference sequence). The CDR3: CASSMVARDYGYTF. DNA of the CDR3: TGTGCCAGTAGTATGGTAGCGAGGGACTATGGCTACACCTTC. The complete variable domain, with remaining parts taken from reference TRBV19 and TRBJ1-2, reads DGGITQSPKYLFRKEGQNVTLSCEQNLNHDAMYWYRQDPGQGLRLIYYSQIVNDFQKGDIAEGYSVSREKKESFPLTVTSAQKNPTAFYLCASSMVARDYGYTFGSGTRLTVV.

The chain recombines TRBV18 with TRBJ2-3; D is perhaps TRBD1 or TRBD2 (6 bases each). The germline gives CDR1 KGHSH, CDR2 LQKENI. The CDR3 is 14 residues long. Trimming cost V 6 bases and J 3 bases, with 13 bases left between them. The CDR3 reads CASSRGPRTDTQYF. CDR3 in DNA: TGTGCCAGCTCCCGGGGGCCGAGGACAGATACGCAGTATTTT.